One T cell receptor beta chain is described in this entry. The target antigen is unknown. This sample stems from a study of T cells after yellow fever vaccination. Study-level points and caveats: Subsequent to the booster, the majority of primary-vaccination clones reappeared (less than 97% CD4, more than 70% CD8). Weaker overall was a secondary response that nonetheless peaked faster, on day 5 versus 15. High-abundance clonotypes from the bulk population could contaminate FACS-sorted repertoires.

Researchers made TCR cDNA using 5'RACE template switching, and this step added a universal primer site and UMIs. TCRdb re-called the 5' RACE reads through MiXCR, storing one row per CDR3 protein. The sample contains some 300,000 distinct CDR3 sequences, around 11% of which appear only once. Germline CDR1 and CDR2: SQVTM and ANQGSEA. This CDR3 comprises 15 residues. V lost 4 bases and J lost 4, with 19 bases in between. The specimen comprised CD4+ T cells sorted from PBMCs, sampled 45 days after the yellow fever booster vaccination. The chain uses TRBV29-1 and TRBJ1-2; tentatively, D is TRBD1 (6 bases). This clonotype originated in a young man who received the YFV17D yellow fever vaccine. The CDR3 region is CSVVAGRGAAYGYTF. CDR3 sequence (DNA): TGCAGCGTTGTAGCTGGCAGGGGCGCTGCCTATGGCTACACCTTC.